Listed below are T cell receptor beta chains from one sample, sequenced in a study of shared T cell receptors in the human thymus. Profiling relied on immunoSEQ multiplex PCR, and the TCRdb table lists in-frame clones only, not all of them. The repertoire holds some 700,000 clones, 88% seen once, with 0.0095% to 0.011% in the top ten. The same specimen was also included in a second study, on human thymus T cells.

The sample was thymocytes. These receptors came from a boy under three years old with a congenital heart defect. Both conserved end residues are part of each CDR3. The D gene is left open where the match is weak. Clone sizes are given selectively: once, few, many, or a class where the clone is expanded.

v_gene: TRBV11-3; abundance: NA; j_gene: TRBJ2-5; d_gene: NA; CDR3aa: CASSLESALETQYF; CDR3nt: TGTGCCAGCAGTCTAGAGTCGGCGCTAGAGACCCAGTACTTC
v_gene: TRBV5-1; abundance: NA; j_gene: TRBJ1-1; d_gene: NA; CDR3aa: CASSLGPGMATEAFF; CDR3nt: TGCGCCAGCAGCTTGGGTCCGGGAATGGCCACTGAAGCTTTCTTT
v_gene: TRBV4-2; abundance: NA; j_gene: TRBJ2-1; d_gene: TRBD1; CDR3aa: CASSQVSQGVYNEQFF; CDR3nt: TGTGCCAGCAGCCAAGTTTCCCAGGGGGTCTACAATGAGCAGTTCTTC
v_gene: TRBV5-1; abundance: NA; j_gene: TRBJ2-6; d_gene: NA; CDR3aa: CASSLAGARGVSGANVLTF; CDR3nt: TGCGCCAGCAGCTTGGCCGGGGCCAGGGGGGTCTCTGGGGCCAACGTCCTGACTTTC
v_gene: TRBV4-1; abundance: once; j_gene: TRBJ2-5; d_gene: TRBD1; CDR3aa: CASSQERGRGQETQYF; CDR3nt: TGCGCCAGCAGCCAGGAAAGGGGGCGAGGGCAAGAGACCCAGTACTTC
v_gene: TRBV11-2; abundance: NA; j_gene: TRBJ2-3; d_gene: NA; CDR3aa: CASSYQRGEATDTQYF; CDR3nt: TGTGCCAGCAGCTACCAAAGGGGCGAGGCCACAGATACGCAGTATTTT
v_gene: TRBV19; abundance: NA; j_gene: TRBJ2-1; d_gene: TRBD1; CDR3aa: CASKTRDSSYNEQFF; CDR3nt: TGTGCCAGTAAAACGAGGGACAGTTCCTACAATGAGCAGTTCTTC
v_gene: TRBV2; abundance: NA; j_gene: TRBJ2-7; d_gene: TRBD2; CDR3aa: CASIPMGGGYEQYF; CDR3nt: TGTGCCAGCATCCCCATGGGGGGGGGCTACGAGCAGTACTTC
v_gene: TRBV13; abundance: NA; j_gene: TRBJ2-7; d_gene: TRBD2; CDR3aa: CASSQSSGPHPSGPYEQYF; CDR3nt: TGTGCCAGCAGCCAATCTAGCGGGCCCCACCCTTCTGGACCCTACGAGCAGTACTTC
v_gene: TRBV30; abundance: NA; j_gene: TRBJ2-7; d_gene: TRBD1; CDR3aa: CAWGDLTGQYEQYF; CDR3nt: TGTGCCTGGGGAGATTTGACAGGGCAATACGAGCAGTACTTC
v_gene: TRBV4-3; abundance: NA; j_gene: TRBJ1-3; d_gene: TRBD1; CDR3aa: CASSLTGPGNTIYF; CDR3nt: TGCGCCAGCAGCCTGACAGGGCCTGGAAACACCATATATTTT
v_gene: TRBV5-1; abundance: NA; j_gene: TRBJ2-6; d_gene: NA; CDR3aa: CASTEGRDPSGANVLTF; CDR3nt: TGCGCCAGCACGGAGGGCAGGGACCCCTCTGGGGCCAACGTCCTGACTTTC
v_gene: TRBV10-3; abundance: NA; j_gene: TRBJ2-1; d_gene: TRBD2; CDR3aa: CAISGPRGGSSYNEQFF; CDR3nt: TGTGCCATCAGTGGCCCGCGCGGGGGGAGCTCCTACAATGAGCAGTTCTTC
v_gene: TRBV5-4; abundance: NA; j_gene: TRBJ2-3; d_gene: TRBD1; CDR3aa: CASSLNRGPGTDTQYF; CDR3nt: TGTGCCAGCAGCTTGAACAGGGGGCCGGGCACAGATACGCAGTATTTT
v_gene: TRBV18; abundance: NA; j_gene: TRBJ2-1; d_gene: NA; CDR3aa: CASSPPNSGSYNEQFF; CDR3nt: TGTGCCAGCTCACCACCGAACAGCGGGTCCTACAATGAGCAGTTCTTC
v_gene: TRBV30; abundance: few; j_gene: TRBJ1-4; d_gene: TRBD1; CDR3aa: CAWSETGDPPPTNEKLFF; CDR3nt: TGTGCCTGGAGTGAGACAGGGGACCCCCCACCAACTAATGAAAAACTGTTTTTT
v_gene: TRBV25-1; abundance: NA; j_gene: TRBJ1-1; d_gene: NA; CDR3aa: CASRGARNTEAFF; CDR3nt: TGTGCCAGCCGGGGGGCGCGGAACACTGAAGCTTTCTTT
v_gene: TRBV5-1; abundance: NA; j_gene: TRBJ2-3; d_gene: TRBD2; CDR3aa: CASSLKSGRATDTQYF; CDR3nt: TGCGCCAGCAGCTTGAAGAGCGGGAGGGCCACAGATACGCAGTATTTT
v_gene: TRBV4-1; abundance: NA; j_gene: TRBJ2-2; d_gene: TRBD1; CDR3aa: CASSHGLTLDRGPGELFF; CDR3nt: TGCGCCAGCAGCCATGGATTAACACTGGACAGGGGTCCCGGGGAGCTGTTTTTT
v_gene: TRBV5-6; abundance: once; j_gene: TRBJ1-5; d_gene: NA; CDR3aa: CASSLGGANQPQHF; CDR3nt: TGTGCCAGCAGCTTGGGCGGGGCTAACCAGCCCCAGCATTTT
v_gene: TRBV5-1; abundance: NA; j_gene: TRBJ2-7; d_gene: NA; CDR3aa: CASSWGHGKTHEQYF; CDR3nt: TGCGCCAGCAGCTGGGGACACGGGAAGACCCACGAGCAGTACTTC
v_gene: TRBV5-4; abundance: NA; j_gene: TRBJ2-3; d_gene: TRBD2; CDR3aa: CASSSSGRGGDTQYF; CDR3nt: TGTGCCAGCAGCTCTAGCGGGAGGGGAGGGGATACGCAGTATTTT
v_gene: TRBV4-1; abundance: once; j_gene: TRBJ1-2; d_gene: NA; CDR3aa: CASSQVNGGQDYGYTF; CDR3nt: TGCGCCAGCAGCCAAGTCAACGGGGGGCAGGACTATGGCTACACCTTC
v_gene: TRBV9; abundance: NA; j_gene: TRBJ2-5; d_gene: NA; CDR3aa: CASSVGGEETQYF; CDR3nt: TGTGCCAGCAGCGTAGGAGGTGAAGAGACCCAGTACTTC
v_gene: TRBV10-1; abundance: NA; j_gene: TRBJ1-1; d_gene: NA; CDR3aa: CASSGQGNTEAFF; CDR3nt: TGCGCCAGCAGTGGTCAGGGGAACACTGAAGCTTTCTTT
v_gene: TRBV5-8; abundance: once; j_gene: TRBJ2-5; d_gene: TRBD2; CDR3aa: CASSLALEREVQETQYF; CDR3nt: TGTGCCAGCAGCTTGGCCCTGGAGCGGGAGGTTCAAGAGACCCAGTACTTC
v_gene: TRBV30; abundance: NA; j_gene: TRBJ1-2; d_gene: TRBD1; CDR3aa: CAWNSAPGTGNGYTF; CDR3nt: TGTGCCTGGAACTCAGCACCCGGGACAGGAAATGGCTACACCTTC
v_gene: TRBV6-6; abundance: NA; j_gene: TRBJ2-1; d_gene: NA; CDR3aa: CASSSVGQLHPNEQFF; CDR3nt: TGTGCCAGCAGTTCCGTGGGACAACTACACCCCAATGAGCAGTTCTTC
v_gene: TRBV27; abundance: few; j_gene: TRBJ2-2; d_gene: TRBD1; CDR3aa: CASSESRGQAGELFF; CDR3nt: TGTGCCAGCAGTGAATCCAGGGGGCAGGCCGGGGAGCTGTTTTTT
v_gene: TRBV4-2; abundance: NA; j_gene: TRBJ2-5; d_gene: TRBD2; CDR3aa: CASSPAGGSGQETQYF; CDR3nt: TGTGCCAGCAGCCCCGCCGGGGGTAGCGGGCAAGAGACCCAGTACTTC
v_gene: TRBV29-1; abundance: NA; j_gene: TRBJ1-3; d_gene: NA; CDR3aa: CSAISGGNTIYF; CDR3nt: TGCAGCGCCATAAGCGGAGGAAACACCATATATTTT
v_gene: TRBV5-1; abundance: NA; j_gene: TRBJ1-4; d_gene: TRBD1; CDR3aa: CASSLDRGDEKLFF; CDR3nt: TGCGCCAGCAGCTTGGACAGGGGAGATGAAAAACTGTTTTTT
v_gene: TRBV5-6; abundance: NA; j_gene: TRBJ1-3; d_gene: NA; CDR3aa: CASSPYREASGNTIYF; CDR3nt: TGTGCCAGCAGCCCATACAGGGAAGCCTCTGGAAACACCATATATTTT
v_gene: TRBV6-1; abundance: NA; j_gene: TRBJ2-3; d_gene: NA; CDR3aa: CASLREGTDTQYF; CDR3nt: TGTGCCAGCCTGAGGGAGGGCACAGATACGCAGTATTTT
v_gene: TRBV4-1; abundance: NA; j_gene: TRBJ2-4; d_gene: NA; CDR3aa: CASSQPGGYHKNIQYF; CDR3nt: TGCGCCAGCAGCCAACCCGGAGGTTACCACAAAAACATTCAGTACTTC
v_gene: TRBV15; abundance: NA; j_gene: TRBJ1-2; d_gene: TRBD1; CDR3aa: CATSRAPWTGPPYGYTF; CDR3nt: TGTGCCACCAGCAGAGCCCCTTGGACAGGGCCCCCCTATGGCTACACCTTC
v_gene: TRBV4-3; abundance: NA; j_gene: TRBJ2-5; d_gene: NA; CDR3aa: CASSQGLGQIETQYF; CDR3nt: TGCGCCAGCAGCCAAGGCCTAGGACAGATAGAGACCCAGTACTTC
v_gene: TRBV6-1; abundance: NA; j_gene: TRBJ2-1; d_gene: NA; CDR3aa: CASSQSHNEQFF; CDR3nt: TGTGCCAGCAGTCAGTCCCACAATGAGCAGTTCTTC
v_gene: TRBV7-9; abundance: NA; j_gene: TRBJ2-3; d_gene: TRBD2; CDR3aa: CASSLLGGGTDTQYF; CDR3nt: TGTGCCAGCAGCTTACTGGGGGGGGGCACAGATACGCAGTATTTT
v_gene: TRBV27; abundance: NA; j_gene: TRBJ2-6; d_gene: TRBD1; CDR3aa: CASSLGTGSSGANVLTF; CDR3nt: TGTGCCAGCAGTTTAGGGACAGGAAGCTCTGGGGCCAACGTCCTGACTTTC
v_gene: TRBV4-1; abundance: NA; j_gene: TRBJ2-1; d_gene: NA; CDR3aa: CASSQNRRGAGYYNEQFF; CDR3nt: TGCGCCAGCAGCCAAAATCGGCGTGGGGCAGGATACTACAATGAGCAGTTCTTC
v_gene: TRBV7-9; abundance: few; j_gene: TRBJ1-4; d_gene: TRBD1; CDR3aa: CASSQGDFTNEKLFF; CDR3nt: TGTGCCAGCAGCCAGGGGGATTTCACTAATGAAAAACTGTTTTTT
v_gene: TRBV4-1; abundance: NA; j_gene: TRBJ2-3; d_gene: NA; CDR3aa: CASSQGGTATTDTQYF; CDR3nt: TGCGCCAGCAGCCAAGGCGGGACAGCTACCACAGATACGCAGTATTTT
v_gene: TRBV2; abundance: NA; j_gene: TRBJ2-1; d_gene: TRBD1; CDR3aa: CASSEPDPDRTYNEQFF; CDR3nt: TGTGCCAGCAGTGAACCGGACCCGGACAGGACCTACAATGAGCAGTTCTTC
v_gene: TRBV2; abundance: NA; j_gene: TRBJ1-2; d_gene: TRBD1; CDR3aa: CATGDSSSCYTF; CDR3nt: TGTGCCACCGGGGACAGCTCTTCATGCTACACCTTC
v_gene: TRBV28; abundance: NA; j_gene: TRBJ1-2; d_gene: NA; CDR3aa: CASSAGGPFYGYTF; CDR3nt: TGTGCCAGCAGTGCGGGAGGTCCGTTCTATGGCTACACCTTC
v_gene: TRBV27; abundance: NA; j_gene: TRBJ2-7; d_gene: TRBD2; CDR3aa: CASSTAGTSRKSSYEQYF; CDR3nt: TGTGCCAGCAGCACGGCTGGGACTAGCAGGAAAAGCTCCTACGAGCAGTACTTC
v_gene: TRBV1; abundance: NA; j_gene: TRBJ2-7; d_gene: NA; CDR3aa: CTSSQDPSGVPCEQYF; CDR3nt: TGCACCAGCAGCCAAGATCCCAGCGGGGTACCCTGCGAGCAGTACTTC
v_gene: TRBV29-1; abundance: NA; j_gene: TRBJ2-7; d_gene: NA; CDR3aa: CSVEGSGAATGASGSASYEQYF; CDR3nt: TGCAGCGTTGAGGGTAGTGGTGCGGCAACAGGGGCCAGCGGGTCCGCCTCCTACGAGCAGTACTTC
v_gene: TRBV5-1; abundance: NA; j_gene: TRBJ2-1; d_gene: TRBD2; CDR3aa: CASSLGTSGYNEQFF; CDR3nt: TGCGCCAGCAGCCTCGGGACTAGCGGTTACAATGAGCAGTTCTTC